The present T cell receptor (beta chain) was sequenced within a study of cytomegalovirus exposure and HLA in healthy donors. Study outcomes and limitations: For most TCR sequences rarity was the rule, although some public TCRs occurred in many donors. Analyzed later, association rates of TCRs varied across HLA loci, with DRB1 most and HLA-C fewest. The classifier reportedly diagnosed cytomegalovirus status with high sensitivity and specificity. For most TCR beta V segments, an earlier analysis put the productive rate at about 90% or about 30% of the time.

Concerning this clone: Its specificity is unknown.

The V gene lost 1 base and the J gene lost 8 bases, with 14 bases spanning the gap. The germline CDR1 and CDR2 sequences are SGHTA and FQGNSA. The CDR3 contains 14 residues. PCR amplification relied on 60 Vbeta primers (plus 13 Jbeta primers). Clones were sequenced by immunoSEQ multiplex PCR, and TCRdb holds only the in-frame ones, with some missing. The sample has some 90,000 clones; roughly three quarters are singletons. The chain couples TRBV7-2 to TRBJ1-2; D is undetermined. Sequencing was performed on PBMCs. The source is a man between 40 and 49 years old in good health and CMV-seronegative. CDR3 sequence: CASSLDFGLLGYTF. The DNA of the CDR3 is TGTGCCAGCAGCTTAGATTTTGGGCTTTTGGGCTACACCTTC.